Listed here is a single TCR beta chain. Its matching antigen is unknown. The use of genomic DNA as template underpinned the TCR beta VDJ and CDR3 profiling. MiXCR was run by TCRdb on the reads, yielding one entry per CDR3 protein. Seen here are 200,000 to 250,000 distinct CDR3 sequences, over 60% observed once, and the top ten hold less than 30%. This entry is derived from a study of CD8+CD57+ T cells in acquired aplastic anemia. Study conclusions and caveats: Patients and controls had in common approximately 30 CD8+ CDR3 sequences.

Germline V CDR1 and CDR2: DFQATT, SNEGSKA (reference sequence). The length of the CDR3 is 15 residues. V lost 0 bases and J lost 2; bases outside the gene matches: 6. The clonotype was recovered from a human donor in good health. The chain links TRBV20-1 to TRBJ1-1; 7 bases map to TRBD1. The sequenced sample consisted of sorted CD4+, CD8+, or CD8+CD57+ T cells (not recorded which) from PBMCs. The CDR3 reads CSARDLPGGNTEAFF. The CDR3 nucleotides read TGCAGTGCTAGAGATCTACCAGGGGGAAACACTGAAGCTTTCTTT.